This T cell receptor (beta chain) was captured by sequencing in a study of shared T cell receptors in the human thymus. This clone has more than one count but fewer than ten. The CDR3 loop spans 13 amino acids. J was trimmed by 3 bases and V by 1 base; bases with no gene match: 3. Germline V gene lookup returns CDR1 SQVTM and CDR2 ANQGSEA. Assay: immunoSEQ multiplex PCR; the TCRdb copy retains only in-frame clones and omits some. This sample has hundreds of thousands of clones; approximately 89% occur once, and the top ten carry approximately 0.0097%. In addition, the sample was reused for a study of human thymus T cells. That work contributes: The sample donors, healthy Finnish infants, were having corrective surgery for congenital heart defects. V and J gene usage appeared biased in thymic and blood repertoires.

The sequenced sample was thymocytes. The TCR sequence derives from a boy under three years old with a congenital heart defect. This sequence joins TRBV29-1 and TRBJ2-7; 7 nucleotides line up with TRBD1. The CDR3 loop reads CSVEGQGDYEQYF. DNA for the CDR3: TGCAGCGTTGAAGGGCAGGGGGACTACGAGCAGTACTTC.